The 5 T cell receptor beta chains listed next were all sequenced from one sample in a study of blood T cell repertoires in COVID-19. TCRdb's table, derived via immunoSEQ multiplex PCR, lists solely in-frame clones and lacks some. The data show 150,000 to 200,000 clones, with approximately 90% seen just once and under 30% held by the top ten. Source material: PBMCs or T cells enriched from blood (not recorded which). The receptors originated from a woman aged 40-49 years in a cohort exposed to, infected with or recovered from COVID-19 (not recorded which).

The chain has TRBV10-3 and TRBJ1-3; no clear D gene. Germline V gene lookup returns CDR1 ENHRY and CDR2 SYGVKD. Trimming took off 4 bases at V and 0 bases at J, with 13 bases between the two ends. The CDR3 length is 16 residues. The CDR3 DNA reads TGTGCCATCAGTGCCTTTCAACGGGACTCTGGAAACACCATATATTTT. Its protein product is CAISAFQRDSGNTIYF.

J is TRBJ2-1 and V is TRBV28, with 7 bases aligning to TRBD2. The germline gives CDR1 MDHEN, CDR2 SYDVKM. The CDR3 has 14 residues. Germline trimming cut 5 bases from V and 7 bases from J; bases unmatched to any gene: 8. The CDR3 is CASSLTAGGNEQFF. DNA of the CDR3: TGTGCCAGCAGTCTCACCGCCGGGGGGAATGAGCAGTTCTTC.

This chain links TRBV20-1 with TRBJ1-4; perhaps TRBD1 as D (5 bases). V dropped 6 bases and J dropped 8 bases, with 10 bases sitting between them. CDR1 and CDR2 from the germline V gene are DFQATT and SNEGSKA (reference sequence). The CDR3 consists of 11 residues. CDR3 residues: CSAPTEEKLFF. In DNA, the CDR3 is TGCAGTGCCCCGACAGAGGAAAAACTGTTTTTT.

This clone has just one count. V is TRBV2 and J is TRBJ2-7; TRBD1 matches at 12 bases. Germline trimming cut 6 bases from V and 2 bases from J; bases unmatched to any gene: 20. Germline assignment: CDR1 SNHLY and CDR2 FYNNEI. CDR3 length equals 20 residues. The CDR3 region is CASSDNTPPGTGGLTYEQYF. The CDR3 nucleotides are TGTGCCAGCAGCGATAACACACCGCCAGGGACAGGGGGCCTAACCTACGAGCAGTACTTC.

V usage is TRBV10-2 and J usage is TRBJ2-1; 8 bases line up with TRBD2. Germline V gives CDR1 WSHSY, CDR2 SAAADI. V trimming: 8 bases; J trimming: 4 bases; junction bases outside the gene matches: 1. CDR3 length equals 12 residues. CDR3 in amino acids: CASSSGYNEQFF. The CDR3 nucleotides read TGCGCCAGCTCTAGCGGGTACAATGAGCAGTTCTTC.